This T cell receptor beta chain was observed in a study of monozygotic twins with cystic fibrosis. Study summary: Libraries were built from 2.5 to 3 micrograms of fragmented DNA using about 15 PCR cycles.

As to this clone: Antigen: not known.

Study conclusions and caveats: Age, concordance and disease severity did not associate with shared CDR3 numbers. V usage most resembled the co-twin in 13 of 16 pairs. Nucleotide-identical clonotype sharing was significantly higher within monozygotic CF twin pairs than between unrelated CF individuals.

Profiled with immunoSEQ multiplex PCR; TCRdb holds only in-frame clones, not every one. The profile covers some 35,000 clones, with just over 90% appearing a single time and 0.19% taken by the ten largest. What was sequenced was blood. The sequence came from a boy aged 2 to 10 with cystic fibrosis.

CDR3 amino acids: CASRGWGDEQFF. The CDR3 DNA reads as TGTGCCAGCAGAGGATGGGGCGATGAGCAGTTCTTC. This chain joins TRBV6-5 and TRBJ2-1; possibly TRBD1 for D (5 bases). V gave up 6 bases and J gave up 8 bases, with 11 bases separating them. CDR1 and CDR2 from the germline V gene are MNHEY and SVGAGI. CDR3 length: 12 residues.